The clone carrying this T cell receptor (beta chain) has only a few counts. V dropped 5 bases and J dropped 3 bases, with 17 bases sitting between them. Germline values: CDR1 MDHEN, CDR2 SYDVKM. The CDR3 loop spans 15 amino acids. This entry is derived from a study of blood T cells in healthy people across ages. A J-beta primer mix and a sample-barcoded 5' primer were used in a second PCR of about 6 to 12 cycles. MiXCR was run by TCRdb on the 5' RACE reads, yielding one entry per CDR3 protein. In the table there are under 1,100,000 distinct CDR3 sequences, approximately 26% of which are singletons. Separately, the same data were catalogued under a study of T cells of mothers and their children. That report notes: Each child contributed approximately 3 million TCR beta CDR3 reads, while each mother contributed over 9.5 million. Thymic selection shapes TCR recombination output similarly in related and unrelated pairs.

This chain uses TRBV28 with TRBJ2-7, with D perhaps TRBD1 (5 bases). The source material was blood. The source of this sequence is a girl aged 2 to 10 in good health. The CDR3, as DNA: TGTGCCAGCAGTACAACAGGCCCGCCCGTCTACGAGCAGTACTTC. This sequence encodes CASSTTGPPVYEQYF.